This TCR beta chain is drawn from a study of PD-1 blockade in classical Hodgkin lymphoma. Sequencing was performed with immunoSEQ multiplex PCR; in TCRdb, only in-frame clones are kept and a portion is missing. The table has about 21,000 clones, 70% to 75% seen once; the top ten hold under 25%. Trimming took off 6 bases at V and 2 bases at J, with 16 bases between the two ends. CDR1 is LNHDA, CDR2 SQIVND, per germline (reference sequence). The CDR3 is 15 residues long. Time point indicated: cycle 4 day 1 (C4D1), after 6 weeks of nivolumab. Brentuximab vedotin exposure varied among the patients, all of whom had relapsed after autologous stem cell transplantation.

The sequence derives from a human donor with classical Hodgkin lymphoma. Sequencing used peripheral blood mononuclear cells (PBMCs), obtained before the fourth cycle of nivolumab. The chain is built from TRBV19 and TRBJ1-2, with D possibly matching TRBD1 (6 bases). The CDR3 nucleotides are TGTGCCAGTAGAGACGAGAAAACAGGGAACTATGGCTACACCTTC. Protein sequence: CASRDEKTGNYGYTF.